The rows below give T cell receptor beta chains drawn from one sample of a study of STAT5B mutations in CD4+ large granular lymphocyte leukemia. Sequenced by immunoSEQ multiplex PCR; TCRdb stores in-frame clones only, minus some. The sample yields around 4,800 clones, just under 80% seen once. The sample comprised PBMCs. The receptors were sampled from a man between 65 and 79 years old with CD4+ T-cell large granular lymphocyte leukemia. Both conserved end residues are part of each CDR3. A D gene is named only where the DNA matches it firmly. Clone size is stated in some rows and not others, as once, few, many or a class when expanded.

V	D	size	J	CDR3	DNA
TRBV11-2	.	.	TRBJ2-5	CASGRGTQETQYF	TGTGCCAGCGGGCGCGGCACCCAAGAGACCCAGTACTTC
TRBV18	TRBD1	few	TRBJ1-3	CASSPPGQGVGNTIYF	TGTGCCAGCTCACCACCGGGACAGGGCGTAGGAAACACCATATATTTT
TRBV7-8	.	.	TRBJ2-2	CASSPGGGMDTGELFF	TGTGCCAGCAGCCCAGGAGGGGGCATGGACACCGGGGAGCTGTTTTTT
TRBV28	.	.	TRBJ1-4	CASSTLGWEEKLFF	TGTGCCAGCAGTACCCTGGGGTGGGAGGAAAAACTGTTTTTT
TRBV5-5	TRBD1	.	TRBJ2-5	CASSLVGTGVWETQYF	TGTGCCAGCAGCTTGGTAGGGACAGGGGTGTGGGAGACCCAGTACTTC
TRBV6-5	.	.	TRBJ2-6	CASSYDRPSGANVLTF	TGTGCCAGCAGTTACGACAGACCCTCTGGGGCCAACGTCCTGACTTTC
TRBV7-8	.	.	TRBJ1-5	CASSLGAGQDQPQHF	TGTGCCAGCAGCTTGGGGGCAGGGCAGGATCAGCCCCAGCATTTT
TRBV7-9	.	.	TRBJ2-3	CASSLGYLVEADTQYF	TGTGCCAGCAGCTTAGGATATCTAGTGGAGGCAGATACGCAGTATTTT
TRBV5-1	TRBD2	.	TRBJ2-4	CASSLGGGENIQYF	TGCGCCAGCAGCTTGGGCGGGGGGGAAAACATTCAGTACTTC
TRBV19	.	once	TRBJ2-4	CASSIGFLWGPLAKNIQYF	TGTGCCAGTAGTATAGGGTTTTTATGGGGGCCGCTAGCCAAAAACATTCAGTACTTC
TRBV15	TRBD1	.	TRBJ2-3	CATSRGSGQVTDTQYF	TGTGCCACCAGCAGAGGTTCCGGACAGGTCACAGATACGCAGTATTTT
TRBV5-1	.	.	TRBJ1-6	CASSLTGFGSPLHF	TGCGCCAGCAGCTTGACAGGGTTCGGATCACCCCTCCACTTT
TRBV11-2	TRBD1	once	TRBJ2-3	CASSLGDRVFDTQYF	TGTGCCAGCAGCTTGGGGGACAGGGTTTTTGATACGCAGTATTTT
TRBV30	TRBD1	few	TRBJ1-2	CAWDPGQGVNYGYTF	TGTGCCTGGGATCCGGGACAGGGGGTCAACTATGGCTACACCTTC
TRBV11-1	.	few	TRBJ2-1	CASSFRTFYNEQFF	TGTGCCAGCAGCTTTAGGACTTTCTACAATGAGCAGTTCTTC
TRBV5-4	.	.	TRBJ2-2	CASSFRGSANTGELFF	TGTGCCAGCAGCTTCCGTGGGAGTGCGAACACCGGGGAGCTGTTTTTT